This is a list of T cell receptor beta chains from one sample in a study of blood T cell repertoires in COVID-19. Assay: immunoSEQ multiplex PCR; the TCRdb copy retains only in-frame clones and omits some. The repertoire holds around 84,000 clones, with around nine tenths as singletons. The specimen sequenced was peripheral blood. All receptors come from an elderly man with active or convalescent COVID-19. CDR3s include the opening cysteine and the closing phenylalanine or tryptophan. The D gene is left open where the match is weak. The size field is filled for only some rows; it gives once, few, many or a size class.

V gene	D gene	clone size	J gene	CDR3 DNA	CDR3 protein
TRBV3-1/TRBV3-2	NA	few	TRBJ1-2	TGTGCCAGCAGCCAAGATCGCACGGGTAGTGGCTACACCTTC	CASSQDRTGSGYTF
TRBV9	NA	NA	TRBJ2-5	TGTGCCAGCAGCCCAGCGGGCAGACAAGAGACCCAGTACTTC	CASSPAGRQETQYF
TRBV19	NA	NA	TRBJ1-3	TGTGCCAGTCGCCCTCGGGACACAAGAAACACCATATATTTT	CASRPRDTRNTIYF
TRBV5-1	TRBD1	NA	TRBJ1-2	TGCGCCAGCAGGAGGACAGGCAACGATTATGGCTACACCTTC	CASRRTGNDYGYTF
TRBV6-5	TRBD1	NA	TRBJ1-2	TGTGCCAGCAGTATGAGGACAGGGAACTATGGCTACACCTTC	CASSMRTGNYGYTF
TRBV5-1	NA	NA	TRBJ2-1	TGCGCCAGCAGCTTGGGGCAGGGGACGGGTGAGCAGTTCTTC	CASSLGQGTGEQFF
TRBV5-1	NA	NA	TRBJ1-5	TGCGCCAGCAGCTTGGTTCCGGGTCAGCCCCAGCATTTT	CASSLVPGQPQHF
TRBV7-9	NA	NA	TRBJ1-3	TGTGCCAGCAGCCCCGTAGGGCCAGGGCGGGGAAACACCATATATTTT	CASSPVGPGRGNTIYF
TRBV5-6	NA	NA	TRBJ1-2	TGTGCCAGCAGCTTGTGGGCAGGGACTAACTATGGCTACACCTTC	CASSLWAGTNYGYTF
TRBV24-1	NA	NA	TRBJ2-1	TGTGCCACCAGTGGTGGGGGGGCAGGTAGAGGTGAGCAGTTCTTC	CATSGGGAGRGEQFF
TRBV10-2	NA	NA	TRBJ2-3	TGCGCCAGCAGTGGGTATTTGCGGAGGGCTAGCACAGATACGCAGTATTTT	CASSGYLRRASTDTQYF
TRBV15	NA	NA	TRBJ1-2	TGTGCCACCAGCACACAGGGCACCTATGGCTACACCTTC	CATSTQGTYGYTF
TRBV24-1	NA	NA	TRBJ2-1	TGTGCCACCAGTGACACTGTCCGACAGGCCAATGAGCAGTTCTTC	CATSDTVRQANEQFF
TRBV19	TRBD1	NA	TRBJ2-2	TGTGCCAGTAGCATACAGGGGGGGAACACCGGGGAGCTGTTTTTT	CASSIQGGNTGELFF
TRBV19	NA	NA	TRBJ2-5	TGTGCCAGTAGTATAAGCCTTCGGTTAGGGACTCCTGGATGGGAGACCCAGTACTTC	CASSISLRLGTPGWETQYF
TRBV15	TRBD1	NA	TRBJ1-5	TGTGCCACCAGCAGCCCACTCTCGACAGGGTTCTATCAGCCCCAGCATTTT	CATSSPLSTGFYQPQHF
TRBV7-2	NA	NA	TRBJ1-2	TGTGCCAGCAGCTTAGACAGTACTAACTATGGCTACACCTTC	CASSLDSTNYGYTF
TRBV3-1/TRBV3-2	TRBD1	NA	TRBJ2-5	TGTGCCAGCAGCCAAGATAGGGACAGGGATGAGGAGACCCAGTACTTC	CASSQDRDRDEETQYF
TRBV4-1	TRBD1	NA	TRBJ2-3	TGCGCCAGCAGCCAAGCCAACGACAGGGGCCGCCGGCCAGATACGCAGTATTTT	CASSQANDRGRRPDTQYF
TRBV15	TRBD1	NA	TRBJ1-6	TGTGCCACCAGCAGGGCTCCGGGACAGGGGATAGAATCACCCCTCCACTTT	CATSRAPGQGIESPLHF
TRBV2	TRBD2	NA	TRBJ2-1	TGTGCCAGCGGGAGCGGGAGTCGTCAGTTCTTC	CASGSGSRQFF
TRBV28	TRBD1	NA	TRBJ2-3	TGTGCCAGCATAACAGGGGGTACTAGCACAGATACGCAGTATTTT	CASITGGTSTDTQYF
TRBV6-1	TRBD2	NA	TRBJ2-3	TGTGCCAGCAGTGCCGCTAGCGGGAGCGGGGGGGTATATACGCAGTATTTT	CASSAASGSGGVYTQYF
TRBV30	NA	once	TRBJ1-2	TGTGCCTGGAGTAGCCAGGGGTATGGCTACACCTTC	CAWSSQGYGYTF
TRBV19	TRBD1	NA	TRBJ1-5	TGTGCCAGTAGTTTCCAGACAGGGGGCTCCGGACAGCCCCAGCATTTT	CASSFQTGGSGQPQHF
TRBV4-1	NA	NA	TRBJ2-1	TGCGCCAGCAGCCTTACGGGAGTCCGGAATGAGCAGTTCTTC	CASSLTGVRNEQFF
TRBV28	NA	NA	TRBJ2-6	TGTGCCAGCAGTTTCTATGGGGCCAACGTCCTGACTTTC	CASSFYGANVLTF
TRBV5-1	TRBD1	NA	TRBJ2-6	TGCGCCAGCAGCTTCGCAGGGGGCTCTGGGGCCAACGTCCTGACTTTC	CASSFAGGSGANVLTF
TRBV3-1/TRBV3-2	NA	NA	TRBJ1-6	TGTGCCAGCAGCCAAGATACACCCCTCCACTTT	CASSQDTPLHF
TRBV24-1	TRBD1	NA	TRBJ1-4	TGTGCCACCAGTGCCCTTTCGACAGGGGGAGGTGAAAAACTGTTTTTT	CATSALSTGGGEKLFF
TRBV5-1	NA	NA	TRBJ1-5	TGCGCCAGCAGCTTGGGGAGTAGCAATCAGCCCCAGCATTTT	CASSLGSSNQPQHF
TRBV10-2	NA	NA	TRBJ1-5	TGCGCCAGCAGCCCCACGGGGGGCAGCAATCAGCCCCAGCATTTT	CASSPTGGSNQPQHF
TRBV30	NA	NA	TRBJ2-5	TGTGCCTGGAGAACAGGGATGGTCGACCAAGAGACCCAGTACTTC	CAWRTGMVDQETQYF
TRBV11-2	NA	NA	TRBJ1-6	TGTGCCAGCAGCTTAGTTTCATTCGGGAGCTCCTATAATTCACCCCTCCACTTT	CASSLVSFGSSYNSPLHF
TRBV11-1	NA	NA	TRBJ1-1	TGTGCCAGCAGCTTGGTGGCAGGGATCAGCACTGAAGCTTTCTTT	CASSLVAGISTEAFF
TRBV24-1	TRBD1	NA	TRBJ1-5	TGTGCCACCAGTGATCCCACCTACAGGGGAAGTCAGCCCCAGCATTTT	CATSDPTYRGSQPQHF
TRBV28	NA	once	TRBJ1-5	TGTGCCAGCAGTTCGGGGTGGGAGCAGCCCCAGCATTTT	CASSSGWEQPQHF
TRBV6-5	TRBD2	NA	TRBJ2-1	TGTGCCATTAGGACTAGCGGGGGAAGAAATGAGCAGTTCTTC	CAIRTSGGRNEQFF
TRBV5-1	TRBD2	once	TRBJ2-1	TGCGCCAGCAGCCCCACTAGCGGGGGTACCTACAATGAGCAGTTCTTC	CASSPTSGGTYNEQFF
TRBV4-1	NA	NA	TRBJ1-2	TGCGCCAGCAGCCCCCAGATAGTGAGCGACTATGGCTACACCTTC	CASSPQIVSDYGYTF
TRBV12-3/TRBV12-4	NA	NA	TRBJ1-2	TGTGCCAGCAGTTTCGGACAGAACTATGGCTACACCTTC	CASSFGQNYGYTF
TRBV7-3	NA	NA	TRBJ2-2	TGTGCCAGCAGCTTACAGGCCGCCGGGGAGCTGTTTTTT	CASSLQAAGELFF
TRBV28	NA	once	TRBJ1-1	TGTGCCAGCAGCCCCCCGCCGGGTACTGAAGCTTTCTTT	CASSPPPGTEAFF
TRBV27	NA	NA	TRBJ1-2	TGTGCCAGCAGTTCCCAGGGAGGTTCCTATGGCTACACCTTC	CASSSQGGSYGYTF
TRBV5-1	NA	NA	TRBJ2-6	TGCGCCAGCAGCTTGGACGGTCTGTCTGGGGCCAACGTCCTGACTTTC	CASSLDGLSGANVLTF
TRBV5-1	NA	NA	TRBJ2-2	TGCGCCAGCAGCGCCGGGACAACTGTCACCGGGGAGCTGTTTTTT	CASSAGTTVTGELFF
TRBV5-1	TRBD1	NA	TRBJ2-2	TGCGCCAGCAGCCCTACAGGGGGGACGGCGAACACCGGGGAGCTGTTTTTT	CASSPTGGTANTGELFF
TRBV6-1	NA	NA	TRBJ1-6	TGTGCCAGCAGAGAAGGAACAGGGTCGGCACCCCTCCACTTT	CASREGTGSAPLHF
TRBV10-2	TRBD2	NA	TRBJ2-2	TGCGCCACGGGAGGTCCGAACACCGGGGAGCTGTTTTTT	CATGGPNTGELFF
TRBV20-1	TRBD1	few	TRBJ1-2	TGCAGTGCTTACAGGGGTTCTGGCTACACCTTC	CSAYRGSGYTF
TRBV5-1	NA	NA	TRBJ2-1	TGCGCCAGCAGCTTGGGGACAATGCCTAATGAGCAGTTCTTC	CASSLGTMPNEQFF
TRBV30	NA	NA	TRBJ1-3	TGTGCCTGGCACTTTGGAAACACCATATATTTT	CAWHFGNTIYF
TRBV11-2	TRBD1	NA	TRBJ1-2	TGTGCCAGCAGCCAGGGACAGCTGAGGGGCTACACCTTC	CASSQGQLRGYTF
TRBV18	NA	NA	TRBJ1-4	TGTGCCAGCTCAACGGGGATAGGGGAAAAACTGTTTTTT	CASSTGIGEKLFF
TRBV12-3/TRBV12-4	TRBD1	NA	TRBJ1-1	TGTGCCAGCAGACAGGGGGCGCCGGGTGAAGCTTTCTTT	CASRQGAPGEAFF
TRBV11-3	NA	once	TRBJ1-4	TGTGCCAGCAGCTCCGCCGGGGGGTTGAATGAAAAACTGTTTTTT	CASSSAGGLNEKLFF
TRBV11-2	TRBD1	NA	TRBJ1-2	TGTGCCAGCAGCTTAGGACAGGGGGCTCTAGGCTACACCTTC	CASSLGQGALGYTF
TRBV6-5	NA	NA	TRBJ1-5	TGTGCCAGCGCGCGGGAGAATCAGCCCCAGCATTTT	CASARENQPQHF
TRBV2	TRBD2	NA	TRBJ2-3	TGTGCCAGCAGTGGAGGTAGCGGGGAAACAGATACGCAGTATTTT	CASSGGSGETDTQYF
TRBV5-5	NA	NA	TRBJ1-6	TGTGCCAGCATCAGACACGGACTTTTGGATAATTCACCCCTCCACTTT	CASIRHGLLDNSPLHF